A single sample is the source of the 8 T cell receptor beta chains below, sequenced in a study of post-analysis software for immune sequencing data. Built from TCR beta cDNA, the libraries had unique molecular identifiers in them. TCRdb fed the PCR reads into MiXCR, producing one record per CDR3 protein. The table lists approximately 400,000 distinct CDR3 sequences, around a third of them singletons. Study results and caveats: Several TRBV segments, TRBV5-6, TRBV5-1 and TRBV20-1 among them, were found more frequent in patients than controls.

These receptors have no identified antigens. Sequencing used blood. Receptor source: a girl aged 10 to 17 with multiple sclerosis.

Only a few counts were recorded for this clonotype. The chain has TRBV24-1 and TRBJ2-7; a possible D gene is TRBD1 (5 bases). The CDR3 loop spans 13 amino acids. The germline gives CDR1 KGHDR, CDR2 SFDVKD. V was trimmed by 5 bases and J by 7 bases, leaving 14 bases between them. The CDR3 DNA is TGTGCCACCAGTGGGGCAGGGATCGGGGAGCAGTACTTC. Translated: CATSGAGIGEQYF.

The chain uses TRBV4-1 and TRBJ2-7; D gene ambiguous. Trimming took off 5 bases at V and 5 bases at J, with 13 bases between the two ends. Germline assignment: CDR1 MGHRA and CDR2 YSYEKL. This CDR3 region has 13 residues. As DNA, the CDR3 is TGCGCCAGCAGCTATCTTCTCGGCCACGAGCAGTACTTC. Protein product: CASSYLLGHEQYF.

This clonotype was observed a few times. J is TRBJ2-5 and V is TRBV7-2, with D perhaps matching TRBD2 (6 bases). Germline V gene lookup returns CDR1 SGHTA and CDR2 FQGNSA. The ends were cut back, 7 bases at V and 6 bases at J, with 9 bases in the middle. The CDR3 contains 11 residues. The CDR3 is CASTSAQTQYF. The CDR3 DNA sequence: TGTGCCAGCACTAGCGCCCAGACCCAGTACTTC.

J is TRBJ2-3 and V is TRBV7-9, with 9 bases lining up with TRBD2. From germline, CDR1 is SEHNR and CDR2 FQNEAQ (reference sequence). Germline trimming cut 4 bases from V and 3 bases from J; bases unmatched to any gene: 20. CDR3 length: 20 amino acids. DNA of the CDR3: TGTGCCAGCAGCTGGAGTGCGTGGCGGGGGGGAACAGGAGGAACAGATACGCAGTATTTT. Its translation: CASSWSAWRGGTGGTDTQYF.

The V call is TRBV7-6, the J call TRBJ2-5, with D perhaps matching TRBD2 (6 bases). V was shortened by 3 bases and J by 2 bases, with 19 bases between the two germline ends. Germline CDR1 and CDR2: SGHVS and FNYEAQ. This CDR3 is built from 17 residues. As DNA, the CDR3 is TGTGCCAGCAGCTTGGCGGGGCCGGGCGAGGGGCAAGAGACCCAGTACTTC. Its protein is CASSLAGPGEGQETQYF. The full variable domain, in which reference TRBV7-6 and TRBJ2-5 provide the parts outside the CDR3, is GAGVSQSPRYKVTKRGQDVALRCDPISGHVSLYWYRQALGQGPEFLTYFNYEAQQDKSGLPNDRFSAERPEGSISTLTIQRTEQRDSAMYRCASSLAGPGEGQETQYFGPGTRLLVL.

The chain joins TRBV5-1 to TRBJ1-2, with D possibly TRBD1 on 6 matching bases. Germline V gene sequence: CDR1 SGHRS, CDR2 YFSETQ. The CDR3 loop spans 16 amino acids. Trimming removed 4 bases from V and 1 base from J, with 17 bases in between. CDR3 in amino acids: CASSLYHREDNYGYTF. As DNA, the CDR3 is TGCGCCAGCAGCCTCTACCACAGGGAGGATAACTATGGCTACACCTTC. The variable domain in full, with the rest retrieved from reference TRBV5-1 and TRBJ1-2, is KAGVTQTPRYLIKTRGQQVTLSCSPISGHRSVSWYQQTPGQGLQFLFEYFSETQRNKGNFPGRFSGRQFSNSRSEMNVSTLELGDSALYLCASSLYHREDNYGYTFGSGTRLTVV.

This clonotype was seen just once. A much larger clone is a single base away; this may be a read error. This sequence joins TRBV5-1 and TRBJ2-7; D possibly corresponds to TRBD2 (5 bases). The J call may be faulty, since TRBJ2-5 better matches the DNA end. The CDR3 loop spans 13 amino acids. Germline-derived CDR1 and CDR2 are SGHRS and YFSETQ. In nucleotides, the CDR3 is TGCGCCAGCAGCGGCCGGGGTCCGGAGACCCAGTACTTC. This gives the protein CASSGRGPETQYF.

Regarding this clonotype: The junction does not match germline at one end; this may be a read error. The chain joins TRBV7-9 to TRBJ2-2; 7 positions match TRBD2. The germline gives CDR1 SEHNR, CDR2 FQNEAQ (reference sequence). CDR3 length: 15 amino acids. The CDR3 loop reads CASAAGVMNTGERFF. In DNA, the CDR3 is TGTGCCAGCGCGGCGGGGGTAATGAACACCGGGGAGCGGTTTTTT. Full variable domain (remainder filled in from reference TRBV7-9 and TRBJ2-2): DTGVSQNPRHKITKRGQNVTFRCDPISEHNRLYWYRQTLGQGPEFLTYFQNEAQLEKSRLLSDRFSAERPKGSFSTLEIQRTEQGDSAMYLCASAAGVMNTGERFFGEGSRLTVL.